A selection of T cell receptor beta chains follows, all from one sample in a study of cytomegalovirus exposure and HLA in healthy donors. The protocol was immunoSEQ multiplex PCR, while the TCRdb copy is restricted to in-frame clones and leaves out a portion. The data hold about 200,000 clones, with approximately 80% observed a single time. The sample comprised PBMCs. The receptor source for this set is a man between 25 and 39 years old in good health and CMV-seronegative. Each CDR3 is given with its conserved first and last residue. Fields, in order: clone size, V gene, J gene, CDR3 protein. The size field is filled for only some rows; it gives once, few, many or a size class.

clone_size: NA; v_call: TRBV5-5; j_call: TRBJ2-7; cdr3_aa: CASSLDRAYEQYF
clone_size: NA; v_call: TRBV5-4; j_call: NA; cdr3_aa: CASSPDRVGYEQYF
clone_size: NA; v_call: TRBV6-5; j_call: TRBJ1-1; cdr3_aa: CASRSQTGANTEAFF
clone_size: NA; v_call: TRBV5-1; j_call: TRBJ2-7; cdr3_aa: CASSILQGNEQYF
clone_size: NA; v_call: TRBV7-3; j_call: TRBJ2-2; cdr3_aa: CASSLVRAKNTGELFF
clone_size: NA; v_call: TRBV6-1; j_call: TRBJ1-1; cdr3_aa: CASSEHGANTEAFF
clone_size: once; v_call: TRBV19; j_call: TRBJ1-3; cdr3_aa: CASSTGNPSSGNTIYF
clone_size: NA; v_call: TRBV5-1; j_call: TRBJ2-1; cdr3_aa: CASSPLAGGAEFF
clone_size: few; v_call: TRBV18; j_call: TRBJ1-6; cdr3_aa: CASSPSNSYNSPLHF
clone_size: few; v_call: TRBV5-1; j_call: TRBJ2-3; cdr3_aa: CASSQGHFTDTQYF
clone_size: NA; v_call: TRBV2; j_call: TRBJ1-2; cdr3_aa: CASSDEDYGYTF
clone_size: once; v_call: TRBV18; j_call: TRBJ2-7; cdr3_aa: CASSPNPIYEQYF
clone_size: NA; v_call: TRBV6-5; j_call: TRBJ2-7; cdr3_aa: CASSTMGVQYF
clone_size: few; v_call: TRBV6-6; j_call: TRBJ2-7; cdr3_aa: CASRRRIYEQYF
clone_size: NA; v_call: TRBV9; j_call: TRBJ2-7; cdr3_aa: CASSVEPGQYYEQYF
clone_size: once; v_call: TRBV28; j_call: TRBJ1-1; cdr3_aa: CASTAVLRDPEAFF
clone_size: once; v_call: TRBV28; j_call: TRBJ2-7; cdr3_aa: CASSLLGDEQYF
clone_size: NA; v_call: TRBV6-5; j_call: TRBJ2-2; cdr3_aa: CASSYPTGTSAGELFF
clone_size: NA; v_call: TRBV18; j_call: TRBJ2-3; cdr3_aa: CASSSGLRTDTQYF
clone_size: NA; v_call: TRBV28; j_call: TRBJ1-1; cdr3_aa: CASSQDTRNTEAFF
clone_size: few; v_call: TRBV9; j_call: TRBJ2-2; cdr3_aa: CASGDRGLTGELFF
clone_size: NA; v_call: TRBV4-1; j_call: TRBJ1-4; cdr3_aa: CASSPMSWGANEKLFF
clone_size: NA; v_call: TRBV7-6; j_call: TRBJ2-6; cdr3_aa: CASSSQGAHGANVLTF
clone_size: NA; v_call: TRBV18; j_call: TRBJ1-1; cdr3_aa: CASSATRGLDTEAFF
clone_size: once; v_call: TRBV5-4; j_call: TRBJ1-6; cdr3_aa: CASSHPTAGTDNSPLHF
clone_size: NA; v_call: TRBV15; j_call: TRBJ1-4; cdr3_aa: CATSSRDREHYTNEKLFF
clone_size: few; v_call: TRBV5-1; j_call: TRBJ1-3; cdr3_aa: CASSLAGTGNTIYF
clone_size: NA; v_call: TRBV28; j_call: TRBJ2-7; cdr3_aa: CASSLSRGGYEQYF
clone_size: NA; v_call: TRBV10-3; j_call: TRBJ1-1; cdr3_aa: CAISEGDTNTEAFF
clone_size: NA; v_call: TRBV7-2; j_call: TRBJ1-2; cdr3_aa: CASSRRSGTGGYGYTF
clone_size: NA; v_call: TRBV5-6; j_call: TRBJ2-7; cdr3_aa: CASSSWTGYYEQYF
clone_size: few; v_call: TRBV5-6; j_call: TRBJ1-1; cdr3_aa: CASSWDRGPAEAFF
clone_size: NA; v_call: TRBV25-1; j_call: TRBJ1-1; cdr3_aa: CASSVTGRSEAFF
clone_size: NA; v_call: TRBV1; j_call: TRBJ2-2; cdr3_aa: CTSSQPRRLADTGELFF
clone_size: NA; v_call: TRBV4-1; j_call: TRBJ2-4; cdr3_aa: CASSSEFKNIQYF
clone_size: NA; v_call: TRBV9; j_call: TRBJ2-7; cdr3_aa: CASSAQGGEQYF
clone_size: NA; v_call: TRBV2; j_call: TRBJ2-7; cdr3_aa: CASRGEQGAYIYEQYF
clone_size: NA; v_call: TRBV7-9; j_call: TRBJ2-7; cdr3_aa: CASSSRDRDIEQYF
clone_size: NA; v_call: TRBV7-9; j_call: TRBJ2-7; cdr3_aa: CASSRGAGPSYEQYF
clone_size: NA; v_call: TRBV6-5; j_call: TRBJ1-2; cdr3_aa: CASSGGGGYTF
clone_size: NA; v_call: TRBV5-6; j_call: TRBJ2-3; cdr3_aa: CASSLGRGSDTQYF
clone_size: few; v_call: TRBV7-8; j_call: TRBJ1-2; cdr3_aa: CASSLVQGGYGYTF
clone_size: NA; v_call: TRBV11-2; j_call: TRBJ1-2; cdr3_aa: CASSLARGGYGYTF
clone_size: few; v_call: TRBV2; j_call: TRBJ1-2; cdr3_aa: CASTLDRGRSPGYTF
clone_size: once; v_call: TRBV5-1; j_call: TRBJ1-6; cdr3_aa: CASRPTEAIGAVSSPLHF